The 28 T cell receptor beta chains in this list originate from one sample, sequenced in a study of T cell changes during pregnancy in multiple sclerosis. Libraries were prepared by immunoSEQ multiplex PCR; TCRdb keeps only in-frame clonotypes and omits some of them. The sample has approximately 100,000 clones; 90% to 95% are singletons. This specimen consisted of peripheral blood, obtained after pregnancy. The receptor source for this set is a female donor with multiple sclerosis, enrolled in a pregnancy study.

The chain joins TRBV11-2 to TRBJ2-7; 8 bases align to TRBD1. Germline loops: CDR1 SGHAT, CDR2 FQNNGV. The CDR3 has 15 amino acids. Germline trimming cut 5 bases from V and 5 bases from J; bases unmatched to any gene: 11. This CDR3 reads CASSAAGGMGHEQYF. DNA for the CDR3: TGTGCCAGCAGCGCGGCAGGGGGCATGGGGCACGAGCAGTACTTC.

The rearrangement joins TRBV2 to TRBJ1-3; D call uncertain. The CDR3 consists of 16 residues. V was cut by 7 bases and J by 0 bases, with 16 bases left in between. Germline V gene lookup returns CDR1 SNHLY and CDR2 FYNNEI. This CDR3 is CASNLKTPGSGNTIYF. The CDR3 DNA reads as TGTGCCAGCAATCTAAAAACTCCGGGCTCTGGAAACACCATATATTTT.

The V call is TRBV29-1, the J call TRBJ2-1, with 7 bases that match TRBD2. The CDR3 is 15 amino acids. The V segment lost 6 bases and the J segment 2 bases; nucleotides outside the gene matches: 10. The V gene's germline CDR1 is SQVTM and CDR2 ANQGSEA. This CDR3 is CSVPAPSGPYNEQFF. The CDR3 region has the DNA TGCAGCGTCCCGGCCCCTAGCGGACCCTACAATGAGCAGTTCTTC.

V gene TRBV7-8 combines with J gene TRBJ2-7; TRBD2 might be the D (6 bases). CDR3 length: 15 amino acids. V lost 3 bases and J lost 0, with 12 bases in between. Germline-derived CDR1 and CDR2 are SGHVS and FQNEAQ. The CDR3 nucleotides read TGTGCCAGCAGCTTCCGGGCGGGGAGCTCCTACGAGCAGTACTTC. It specifies CASSFRAGSSYEQYF.

The gene calls are TRBV19 and TRBJ1-2; possible D gene TRBD1, 6 bases. CDR3 size: 15 residues. The germline V gene encodes CDR1 LNHDA and CDR2 SQIVND (reference sequence). V shed 4 bases and J shed 4 bases, with 16 bases lying between them. In nucleotides, the CDR3 is TGTGCCAGTAGTACAGTCGGGGGGCGACTCTATGGCTACACCTTC. Protein sequence: CASSTVGGRLYGYTF. Filled out from reference TRBV19 and TRBJ1-2, the complete variable domain reads DGGITQSPKYLFRKEGQNVTLSCEQNLNHDAMYWYRQDPGQGLRLIYYSQIVNDFQKGDIAEGYSVSREKKESFPLTVTSAQKNPTAFYLCASSTVGGRLYGYTFGSGTRLTVV.

This clone occurred once. The V call is TRBV6-4, the J call TRBJ1-1; 7 bases match TRBD1. Trimming removed 3 bases from V and 4 bases from J; junction bases left unmatched: 5. This CDR3 has 14 amino acids. The germline gives CDR1 MRHNA, CDR2 SNTAGT. CDR3 bases: TGTGCCAGCAGTGATGTACAGGGGTCCACTGAAGCTTTCTTT. Translated, it gives CASSDVQGSTEAFF.

In this sample, this clone turned up once. The chain links TRBV30 to TRBJ1-5; 9 nucleotides agree with TRBD1. Germline assignment: CDR1 GTSNPN and CDR2 SVGIG (reference sequence). This CDR3 region has 15 residues. The V and J ends lost 3 bases and 0 bases, in that order; junction bases with no gene match: 3. The CDR3 reads CAWSGQGISNQPQHF. CDR3 coding DNA: TGTGCCTGGAGCGGACAGGGGATTAGCAATCAGCCCCAGCATTTT.

V is TRBV7-9 and J is TRBJ2-2; the D is unclear. CDR1 is SEHNR and CDR2 is FQNEAQ in the germline V gene (reference sequence). The CDR3 runs 15 residues. V lost 2 bases to trimming and J lost 4 bases, with 11 bases between them. The CDR3, as DNA: TGTGCCAGCAGCTTATCACGGTCTACCACCGGGGAGCTGTTTTTT. Protein: CASSLSRSTTGELFF.

This clone was seen once. This chain connects TRBV15 to TRBJ1-2, with D maybe TRBD1 (6 bases). Looked up from germline, CDR1 is LNHNV and CDR2 is YYDKDF (reference sequence). Trimming removed 0 bases at V and 5 bases at J, with 10 bases between. This CDR3 spans 14 amino acids. CDR3 bases: TGTGCCACCAGCAGAGATGTAGGGGGATATGGCTACACCTTC. This codes for CATSRDVGGYGYTF.

The chain couples TRBV27 to TRBJ2-2, with D maybe TRBD1 (6 bases). This CDR3 is built from 12 residues. Germline assignment: CDR1 MNHEY and CDR2 SMNVEV (reference sequence). V lost 7 bases and J 7 bases, leaving 10 bases between the germline ends. CDR3 in amino acids: CASTGVVGELFF. CDR3 DNA sequence: TGTGCCAGCACAGGGGTGGTCGGGGAGCTGTTTTTT.

This rearrangement joins TRBV5-5 to TRBJ2-7; a weak D match, TRBD1 (5 bases). V gave up 5 bases and J gave up 3 bases, with 18 bases separating them. CDR1 is SGHKS, CDR2 YYEKEE, per germline (reference sequence). The CDR3 spans 15 residues. DNA of the CDR3: TGTGCCAGCAGACGCGACAGTGCTCGGAGCTACGAGCAGTACTTC. This translates into CASRRDSARSYEQYF.

The gene calls are TRBV5-1 and TRBJ2-1; 9 bases are shared with TRBD1. CDR3 length: 17 residues. The J segment lost 6 bases and the V segment lost 5 bases, leaving 15 bases of the junction unmatched. The germline V gene has CDR1 SGHRS and CDR2 YFSETQ. The CDR3 coding sequence is TGCGCCAGCAGTGAGGACAGGGGATTGGGGACTTCCAATGAGCAGTTCTTC. It is translated as CASSEDRGLGTSNEQFF.

This clone has only one observation. The V and J genes are TRBV30 and TRBJ2-1; 8 bases match TRBD2. J lost 4 bases, V lost 7 bases, and 12 bases had no gene match. There are 15 residues in the CDR3. Germline V gene lookup returns CDR1 GTSNPN and CDR2 SVGIG (reference sequence). For the CDR3, the DNA is TGTGCCTCCCATCAAGCGGGGGCGTCTTACAATGAGCAGTTCTTC. This codes for CASHQAGASYNEQFF.

This clone was detected a few times. This rearrangement joins TRBV5-4 to TRBJ1-1; D is uncertain. In germline, CDR1 is SGHNT, CDR2 YYREEE (reference sequence). V was shortened by 4 bases and J by 2 bases, with 3 bases between the two germline ends. The CDR3 extends over 11 amino acids. This chain's CDR3 is CASSINTEAFF. The CDR3, as DNA: TGTGCCAGCAGCATAAACACTGAAGCTTTCTTT.

The chain links TRBV5-6 to TRBJ1-2; 8 bases align to TRBD1. CDR3 length equals 14 residues. Looked up from germline, CDR1 is SGHDT and CDR2 is YYEEEE. V dropped 0 bases and J dropped 7; count of bases not matched to a gene: 5. CDR3 sequence: CASSLGGQGGGYTF. The CDR3 DNA reads as TGTGCCAGCAGCTTGGGCGGACAGGGTGGTGGCTACACCTTC.

J is TRBJ1-5 and V is TRBV2; a possible D gene is TRBD1 (5 bases). The CDR3 contains 14 residues. Trimming pared 6 bases from V and 1 base from J, leaving 10 bases between. In germline, CDR1 is SNHLY, CDR2 FYNNEI. The CDR3 sequence: CASRARVSNQPQHF. For the CDR3, the DNA is TGTGCCAGCAGGGCCAGGGTAAGCAATCAGCCCCAGCATTTT.

The rearrangement uses TRBV28 and TRBJ1-5; no clear D. V was trimmed by 6 bases and J by 12 bases, leaving 15 bases between them. The CDR3 is 12 residues long. The germline V gene has CDR1 MDHEN and CDR2 SYDVKM. In nucleotides, the CDR3 is TGTGCCAGCAGCCATTACATCTCCGACCAGCATTTT. This encodes CASSHYISDQHF.

This clone was detected once. The V and J genes are TRBV5-5 and TRBJ1-1, with 8 bases aligning to TRBD1. The CDR3 is made up of 16 amino acids. Germline CDR1 and CDR2: SGHKS and YYEKEE (reference sequence). Trimming removed 0 bases from V and 1 base from J; junction bases left unmatched: 5. The CDR3 spells CASSLAAGGWNTEAFF. CDR3 sequence (DNA): TGTGCCAGCAGCTTGGCTGCAGGGGGCTGGAACACTGAAGCTTTCTTT.

The chain is built from TRBV7-8 and TRBJ2-6, with TRBD2 identical over 8 bases. Looked up from germline, CDR1 is SGHVS and CDR2 is FQNEAQ. The CDR3 runs to 17 residues. Trimming removed 3 bases from V and 1 base from J; junction bases left unmatched: 5. The CDR3 sequence: CASSLFSGGSGANVLTF. As DNA, the CDR3 is TGTGCCAGCAGCTTGTTCAGCGGGGGTTCTGGGGCCAACGTCCTGACTTTC.

The chain uses TRBV10-3 and TRBJ2-2; D is possibly TRBD2 (7 bases). Trimming pared 8 bases from V and 2 bases from J, leaving 12 bases between. The germline V gene has CDR1 ENHRY and CDR2 SYGVKD. This CDR3 contains 14 residues. The CDR3 DNA follows: TGTGCCATCGGGCGGGGGCCCAACACCGGGGAGCTGTTTTTT. This translates into CAIGRGPNTGELFF.

This chain links TRBV5-1 with TRBJ2-7; 9 bases agree with TRBD2. This CDR3 is built from 16 residues. Trimming at V came to 4 bases and at J to 2 bases, leaving 10 bases not matched to a gene. Germline CDR1 and CDR2: SGHRS and YFSETQ. The CDR3 DNA follows: TGCGCCAGCAGCCCCCATAGCGGGGGTGCAACCTACGAGCAGTACTTC. This encodes CASSPHSGGATYEQYF.

This rearrangement joins TRBV29-1 to TRBJ1-1; 7 positions agree with TRBD1. V shed 6 bases, J shed 8 bases, and the junction held 12 bases outside the gene matches. The CDR3 has 13 residues. The germline V gene encodes CDR1 SQVTM and CDR2 ANQGSEA. This chain's CDR3 is CSVLRQGTTEAFF. The CDR3 DNA sequence: TGCAGCGTATTAAGACAGGGAACGACCGAAGCTTTCTTT.

This rearrangement joins TRBV7-8 to TRBJ2-3, with a possible D match to TRBD2 (6 bases). This CDR3 is 18 amino acids long. V shed 5 bases and J shed 4 bases, with 25 bases lying between them. Germline V gene lookup returns CDR1 SGHVS and CDR2 FQNEAQ. The CDR3, as DNA: TGTGCCAGCAGCCAACCTGTGGTTCCGCGGGGACCTCCAGATACGCAGTATTTT. It codes for CASSQPVVPRGPPDTQYF.

Details on this clone: The limits of the CDR3 on the DNA are not certain, so only TCRdb's listed CDR3 is given. V usage is TRBV2 and J usage is TRBJ2-3; no check of the table's D call, TRBD2, against the DNA was made. The CDR3 length equals 15 residues, ends included. Germline V gene data show CDR1 as SNHLY and CDR2 as FYNNEI. CDR3 sequence: CASTEEVAGGSARYF.

The chain links TRBV11-2 to TRBJ1-2, with TRBD1 as a possible D gene (5 bases). The CDR3 totals 17 residues. Trimming shortened V by 6 bases and J by 4 bases, and 24 bases separated the two germline ends. Germline V gene lookup returns CDR1 SGHAT and CDR2 FQNNGV. CDR3 protein: CASRPFRDFTGTYGYTF. Here the CDR3 DNA reads TGTGCCAGCAGACCGTTCAGGGACTTCACCGGGACCTATGGCTACACCTTC.

The chain links TRBV5-1 to TRBJ2-5; maybe TRBD1 (5 bases). Germline CDR1 and CDR2: SGHRS and YFSETQ. V was pared by 4 bases and J by 0 bases, with 16 bases between. The CDR3 loop spans 16 amino acids. DNA of the CDR3: TGCGCCAGCAGCCCCTGGGCCCTACAGGACCAAGAGACCCAGTACTTC. Encoded protein: CASSPWALQDQETQYF.

The rearrangement links TRBV19 to TRBJ2-7; maybe TRBD2 (5 bases). The germline V gene has CDR1 LNHDA and CDR2 SQIVND (reference sequence). CDR3 size: 14 residues. V was cut by 5 bases and J by 0 bases, with 11 bases left in between. As DNA, the CDR3 is TGTGCCAGTAGTTACTCTCGGGGCTCCTACGAGCAGTACTTC. It encodes CASSYSRGSYEQYF. The full variable domain, with the rest looked up from reference TRBV19 and TRBJ2-7, is DGGITQSPKYLFRKEGQNVTLSCEQNLNHDAMYWYRQDPGQGLRLIYYSQIVNDFQKGDIAEGYSVSREKKESFPLTVTSAQKNPTAFYLCASSYSRGSYEQYFGPGTRLTVT.

The chain carries TRBV9 and TRBJ1-2; D not certain. V gave up 7 bases and J gave up 4 bases, with 8 bases separating them. CDR3 length: 11 residues. Per germline, CDR1 SGDLS and CDR2 YYNGEE. Here the CDR3 reads CASSGGYGYTF. The CDR3 coding sequence is TGTGCCAGCTCCGGTGGCTATGGCTACACCTTC. The complete variable domain, with remaining parts taken from reference TRBV9 and TRBJ1-2, reads DSGVTQTPKHLITATGQRVTLRCSPRSGDLSVYWYQQSLDQGLQFLIQYYNGEERAKGNILERFSAQQFPDLHSELNLSSLELGDSALYFCASSGGYGYTFGSGTRLTVV.